This T cell receptor beta chain derives from a study of cytomegalovirus exposure and HLA in healthy donors. General study results and limits: In a later analysis, HLA-C alleles had the fewest associated TCRs, DRB1 alleles the most.

Trimming left V 7 bases short and J 3 bases short, with 10 bases between. The CDR3 totals 13 residues. Germline CDR1 and CDR2: SNHLY and FYNNEI. Points on this clone: Its antigen is still unknown.

The PCR made use of 60 Vbeta and 13 Jbeta primers. As originally analysed: Unique TCR beta chains numbered about 80 million in a later analysis, with roughly 9.9 million shared. The protocol was immunoSEQ multiplex PCR, while the TCRdb copy is restricted to in-frame clones and leaves out a portion. D and trimming come from the DNA, and the V and J calls and clone size come from that table. Of over 55,000 clones in the sample, roughly 80% were seen once. Material for sequencing was PBMCs. The rearrangement joins TRBV2 to TRBJ1-5; D possibly corresponds to TRBD1 (5 bases). The TCR sequence derives from a man aged 40-49 years in good health and CMV-seronegative. Written as DNA, the CDR3 is TGTGCCAGCAAACGACAGATCAATCAGCCCCAGCATTTT. Amino acid sequence: CASKRQINQPQHF.